The rows below give T cell receptor beta chains drawn from one sample of a study of T-cell memory formation after mild COVID-19. Using its own MiXCR run on the 5' RACE reads, TCRdb lists one record per CDR3 protein. The repertoire has about 470,000 distinct CDR3 sequences, about 20% of them found once; the top ten carry roughly 12%. The sequenced material came from PBMCs or a T cell subset sorted from them (not recorded which). The receptors originated from an adult woman who had mild COVID-19 (a few samples of this study predate the infection). Cell type and time point are not known. CDR3s include the opening cysteine and the closing phenylalanine or tryptophan. A D gene is named only where the DNA matches it firmly. Clone size is not always given. Where it is, it says once, few, many or a class for expanded clones.

cdr3_nt cdr3_aa d_call clone_size j_call v_call
TGCAGTGCTAACCACCAGGGCGGCTCTGGGGCCAACGTCCTGACTTTC CSANHQGGSGANVLTF - - TRBJ2-6 TRBV20-1
TGTGCCAGCACCCAACCGGGACAGCCTAACAATGAGCAGTTCTTC CASTQPGQPNNEQFF TRBD1 once TRBJ2-1 TRBV7-9
TGTGCCAGCAGCCGTTCTTTCGCCGATACTAACTATGGCTACACCTTC CASSRSFADTNYGYTF - few TRBJ1-2 TRBV11-2
TGTGCCAGCAGCGGATCTAGCGCCCGAGGGGATACGCAGTATTTT CASSGSSARGDTQYF - few TRBJ2-3 TRBV5-6
TGCGCCAGCAGCTTGGCTCAAGGGAAGGGGGAAAAACTGTTTTTT CASSLAQGKGEKLFF - few TRBJ1-4 TRBV5-1
TGTGCCAGCAGCTTAAAGGGGACAGAAACTCTCTTC CASSLKGTETLF TRBD1 - TRBJ1-2 TRBV7-3
TGTGCCAGCAGCCGAAACAGGGGGGGCCGAGAGACCCAGTACTTC CASSRNRGGRETQYF - few TRBJ2-5 TRBV4-2
TGTGCCAGCAGCGCCCTGGGACTAGCGGAAGCCTACGAGCAGTACTTC CASSALGLAEAYEQYF TRBD2 few TRBJ2-7 TRBV7-8
TGTGCCAGCAGCAAAGATGACAGGGGTTTAGTCGACTATGGCTACACCTTC CASSKDDRGLVDYGYTF - few TRBJ1-2 TRBV21-1
TGTGCCAGCAGTTACTCGGGCGGGAGGTACAATGAGCAGTTCTTC CASSYSGGRYNEQFF TRBD2 - TRBJ2-1 TRBV6-5
TGTGCCACCAGTGATGATTGGGGGACTGAAGCTTTCTTT CATSDDWGTEAFF - - TRBJ1-1 TRBV24-1
TGTGCCAGCAGTTTGGCCCCGACAGGGGGCTGGGGCTACACCTTC CASSLAPTGGWGYTF TRBD1 - TRBJ1-2 TRBV27
TGTGCCAGCAGCGTAGCTAGCGGGGGGGCTCGGACAGATACGCAGTATTTT CASSVASGGARTDTQYF TRBD2 few TRBJ2-3 TRBV9
TGCAGTGCTAGAGGAGCCGCGGGGGAGCAGTACTTC CSARGAAGEQYF - - TRBJ2-7 TRBV20-1
TGCAGTGCTAGAGGGATTGGGGACGTGAACACCGGGGAGCTGTTTTTT CSARGIGDVNTGELFF - few TRBJ2-2 TRBV20-1
TGTGCCAGCAGTTACCGTCTATCCCAACAGGGCGGAAGGTCTAATGAAAAACTGTTTTTT CASSYRLSQQGGRSNEKLFF - - TRBJ1-4 TRBV6-6
TGTGCCAGCAGCCCAGGTCCAGGCCCGGATACGCAGTATTTT CASSPGPGPDTQYF - few TRBJ2-3 TRBV7-6
TGCAGTGCCAAGCCAGATGTACGGGCTTCGAATTGGAATGAGCAGTTCTTC CSAKPDVRASNWNEQFF - - TRBJ2-1 TRBV20-1
TGTGCCAGCAGCTTGGCCACGCAGCTTGCGGGGGGACGGGAGCAGTACTTC CASSLATQLAGGREQYF TRBD2 few TRBJ2-7 TRBV5-5
TGTGCCAGCAGTGACTCGACCACCGGGGAGCTGTTTTTT CASSDSTTGELFF - - TRBJ2-2 TRBV6-4
TGTGCCACCAGCAGAGATCGACGGACAGGGAACACCGGGGAGCTGTTTTTT CATSRDRRTGNTGELFF TRBD1 - TRBJ2-2 TRBV15
TGCAGCGTCCAAGACAGGGGAGGAGATGGCTACACCTTC CSVQDRGGDGYTF TRBD1 - TRBJ1-2 TRBV29-1
TGTGCCAGCTCACCACCTCCCGCTAGCTTCAAGGATGAGCAGTTCTTC CASSPPPASFKDEQFF - - TRBJ2-1 TRBV18
TGCGCCAGCAGCTTGGAATCTCCCCGACCGGGCGGGGAGCTGATTTTT CASSLESPRPGGELIF - - TRBJ2-2 TRBV5-1
TGCAGTGCTAGTAGTCTAGCGGGGGGGATCTACAATGAGCAGTTCTTC CSASSLAGGIYNEQFF TRBD2 few TRBJ2-1 TRBV20-1
TGCAGCGTTGAAGTGCTTGTACAGGGAAACGGGATTAACGGGCAGTACTTC CSVEVLVQGNGINGQYF - few TRBJ2-7 TRBV29-1
TGTGCCAGCAGTGAAGCCGGGAGGCGGCCCTCTGGGGCCAACGTCCTGACTTTC CASSEAGRRPSGANVLTF TRBD2 - TRBJ2-6 TRBV25-1